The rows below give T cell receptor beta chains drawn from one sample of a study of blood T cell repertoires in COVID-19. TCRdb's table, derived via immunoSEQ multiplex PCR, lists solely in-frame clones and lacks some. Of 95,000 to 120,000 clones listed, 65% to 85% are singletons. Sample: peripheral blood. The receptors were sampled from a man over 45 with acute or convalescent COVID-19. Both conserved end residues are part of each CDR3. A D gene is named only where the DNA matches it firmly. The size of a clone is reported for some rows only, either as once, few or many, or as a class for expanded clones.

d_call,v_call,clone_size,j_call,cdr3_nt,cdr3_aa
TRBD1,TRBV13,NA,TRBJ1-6,TGTGCCAGCAGCCCCGGACAGGGGAGCGAATCACCCCTCCACTTT,CASSPGQGSESPLHF
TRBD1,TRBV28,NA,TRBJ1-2,TGTGCCAGCAGTTTCGGACAGGGGGCGCGGGCTGGCTACACCTTC,CASSFGQGARAGYTF
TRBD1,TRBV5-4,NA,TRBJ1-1,TGTGCCAGCAGCTTACAGGGGGCGAACACTGAAGCTTTCTTT,CASSLQGANTEAFF
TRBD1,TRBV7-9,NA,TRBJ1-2,TGTGCCAGCAGCTTAGGTACAGGGGGGATTAACTATGGCTACACCTTC,CASSLGTGGINYGYTF
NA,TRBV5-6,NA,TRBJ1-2,TGTGCCAGCAACTTACAGGGCGGCTATGGCTACACCTTC,CASNLQGGYGYTF
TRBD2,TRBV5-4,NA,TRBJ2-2,TGTGCCAGCAGCCTAGCGGGGGGAGCGAACACCGGGGAGCTGTTTTTT,CASSLAGGANTGELFF
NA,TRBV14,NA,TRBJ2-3,TGTGCCAGCAGCCTCCGACTTACTGATACGCAGTATTTT,CASSLRLTDTQYF
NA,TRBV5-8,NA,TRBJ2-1,TGTGCCAGCAGACGCGACTCCCGCTCCTACAATGAGCAGTTCTTC,CASRRDSRSYNEQFF
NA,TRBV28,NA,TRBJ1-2,TGTGCCAGCAGTTTACAGGCCCCGGGGTTGGATGGCTACACCTTC,CASSLQAPGLDGYTF
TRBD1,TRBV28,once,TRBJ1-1,TGTGCCAGCAGTTTAGGGACAGCGATCCCTGAAGCTTTCTTT,CASSLGTAIPEAFF
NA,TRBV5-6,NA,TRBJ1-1,TGTGCCAGCAGCGCTCAGGGGAAAGAGTACGCTGAAGCTTTCTTT,CASSAQGKEYAEAFF
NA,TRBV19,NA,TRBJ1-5,TGTGCCAGTAGTATCGGGGTACGCAATCAGCCCCAGCATTTT,CASSIGVRNQPQHF
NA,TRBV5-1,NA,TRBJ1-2,TGCGCCAGCACCGCCGACAGGAACTATGGCTACACCTTC,CASTADRNYGYTF
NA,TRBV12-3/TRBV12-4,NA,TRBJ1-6,TGTGCCAGCCGGGACAACTATAATTCACCCCTCCACTTT,CASRDNYNSPLHF
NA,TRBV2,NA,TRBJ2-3,TGTGCCAGCAGTGCAAGGGGTACGCAGTATTTT,CASSARGTQYF
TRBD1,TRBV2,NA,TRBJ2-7,TGTGCCAGCAGTCAACAGGGGGCGGGGGAGCAGTACTTC,CASSQQGAGEQYF
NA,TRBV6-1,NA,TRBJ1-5,TGTGCCAGCAGTGAATCGAGGGGGGGTCAGCCCCAGCATTTT,CASSESRGGQPQHF
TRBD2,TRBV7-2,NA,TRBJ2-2,TGTGCCAGCAGCTCGGGACTAGCGGCCGTCACCGGGGAGCTGTTTTTT,CASSSGLAAVTGELFF
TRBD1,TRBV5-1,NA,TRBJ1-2,TGCGCCAGCAGCTCCGGTGACAGGGACTATGGCTACACCTTC,CASSSGDRDYGYTF
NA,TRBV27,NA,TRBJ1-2,TGTGCCAGCAGTTTAACAGGGCATGGCTACACCTTC,CASSLTGHGYTF
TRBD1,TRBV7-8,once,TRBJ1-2,TGTGCCAGCAGCCCCACTTATAGGGGGCAAAACTATGGCTACACCTTC,CASSPTYRGQNYGYTF
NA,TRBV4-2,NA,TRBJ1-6,TGTGCCAGCAGCCAAGATCAGGCCGGGCGAGGGAATTCACCCCTCCACTTT,CASSQDQAGRGNSPLHF
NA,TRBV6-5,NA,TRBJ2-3,TGTGCCCTCCGGGCAGGAGGATTCGATACGCAGTATTTT,CALRAGGFDTQYF
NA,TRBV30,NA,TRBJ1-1,TGTGCCTGGAGTGAAGGGGACACTGAAGCTTTCTTT,CAWSEGDTEAFF
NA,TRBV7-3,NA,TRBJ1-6,TGTGCCAGCAGTCCGGGACTGGGATCACCCCTCCACTTT,CASSPGLGSPLHF
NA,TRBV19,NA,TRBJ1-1,TGTGCCAGTAGTTGGAGGGAGCTGAACACTGAAGCTTTCTTT,CASSWRELNTEAFF
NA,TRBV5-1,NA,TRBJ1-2,TGCGCCAGCAGCTGGGAACCGGGACACAACTATGGCTACACCTTC,CASSWEPGHNYGYTF
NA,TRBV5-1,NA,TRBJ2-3,TGCGCCAGCAGCTTTCAATTCACAGATACGCAGTATTTT,CASSFQFTDTQYF
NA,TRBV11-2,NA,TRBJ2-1,TGTGCCAGCAGCTTAGCTCGGTACAATGAGCAGTTCTTC,CASSLARYNEQFF
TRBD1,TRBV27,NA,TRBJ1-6,TGTGCCAGCCGGTCCTTTTTGGACAGGGCTAATTCACCCCTCCACTTT,CASRSFLDRANSPLHF
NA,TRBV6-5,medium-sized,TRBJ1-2,TGTGCCAGCAGGGAGGACGGCTATGGCTACACCTTC,CASREDGYGYTF
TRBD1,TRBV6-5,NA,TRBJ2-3,TGTGCCAGCAGGGGAACAGGGGGGACCACAGATACGCAGTATTTT,CASRGTGGTTDTQYF
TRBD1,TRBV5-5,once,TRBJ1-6,TGTGCCAGCAGCCCGGGACAGCTAAATTCACCCCTCCACTTT,CASSPGQLNSPLHF
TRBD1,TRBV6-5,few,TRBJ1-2,TGTGCCAGCAGATGGGGGACAGGGGGGGAATATGGCTACACCTTC,CASRWGTGGEYGYTF
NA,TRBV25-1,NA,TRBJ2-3,TGTGCCAGCAGTCCCCGGACAGGCACAGATACGCAGTATTTT,CASSPRTGTDTQYF
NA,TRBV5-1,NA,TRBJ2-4,TGCGCCAGCAGCCCCGGACCAGGGGGAGGCCAAAACATTCAGTACTTC,CASSPGPGGGQNIQYF
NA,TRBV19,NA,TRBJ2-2,TGTGCCAGGCTAAGACACCAGGGGCACACCGGGGAGCTGTTTTTT,CARLRHQGHTGELFF
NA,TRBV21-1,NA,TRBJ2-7,TGTGCCAGCAGCAAGAGGCAGGGGCCCAACGAGCAGTACTTC,CASSKRQGPNEQYF
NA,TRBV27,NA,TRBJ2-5,TGTGCCAGCAGTTTATGGGGAGTTAGGGGGCAAGAGACCCAGTACTTC,CASSLWGVRGQETQYF
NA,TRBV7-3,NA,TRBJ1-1,TGTGCCAGCAGCTTAACGGCGGGCAGGGAAGCTTTCTTT,CASSLTAGREAFF
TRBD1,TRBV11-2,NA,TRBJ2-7,TGTGCCAGCAGCTTACCGAGGACAGGGCAGTACTTC,CASSLPRTGQYF
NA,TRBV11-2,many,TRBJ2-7,TGTGCCAGCAGCCCGACAGGTGGCTACGAGCAGTACTTC,CASSPTGGYEQYF
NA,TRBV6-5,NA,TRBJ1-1,TGTGCCAGCAGTTACTCGATCGGGGTGAGGACTGAAGCTTTCTTT,CASSYSIGVRTEAFF
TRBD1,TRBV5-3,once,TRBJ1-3,TGTGCCAGAAGTTGGGACAGGGTGCCTCCGTCTGGAAACACCATATATTTT,CARSWDRVPPSGNTIYF
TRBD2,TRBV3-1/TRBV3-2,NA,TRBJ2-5,TGTGCCAGCGAGCGGGCTAGCGGGGTTAAGACCCAGTACTTC,CASERASGVKTQYF
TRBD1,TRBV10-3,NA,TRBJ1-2,TGTGCCATCAGTGTTCAGGGGGATTATGGCTACACCTTC,CAISVQGDYGYTF
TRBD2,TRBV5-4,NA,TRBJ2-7,TGTGCCAGCAGCTTCACGGGACTAGCGGGACCGAGCTCCTACGAGCAGTACTTC,CASSFTGLAGPSSYEQYF
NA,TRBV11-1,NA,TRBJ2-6,TGTGCCAGCAGCTTAGAATTCAGGGCCGGGGCCAACGTCCTGACTTTC,CASSLEFRAGANVLTF
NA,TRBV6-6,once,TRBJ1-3,TGTGCCAGCATGGCCACCTCTGGAAACACCATATATTTT,CASMATSGNTIYF
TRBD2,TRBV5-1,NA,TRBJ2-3,TGCGCCAGCACCGACAGACTAGCGGGGGGGAGCACAGATACGCAGTATTTT,CASTDRLAGGSTDTQYF
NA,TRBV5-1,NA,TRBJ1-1,TGCGCCAGCAGCAAGACAGTCGTAGACACTGAAGCTTTCTTT,CASSKTVVDTEAFF
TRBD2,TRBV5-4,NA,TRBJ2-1,TGTGCCAGCAGCTTGGTTGCTAGCGGGGCCGGTTATGAGCAGTTCTTC,CASSLVASGAGYEQFF